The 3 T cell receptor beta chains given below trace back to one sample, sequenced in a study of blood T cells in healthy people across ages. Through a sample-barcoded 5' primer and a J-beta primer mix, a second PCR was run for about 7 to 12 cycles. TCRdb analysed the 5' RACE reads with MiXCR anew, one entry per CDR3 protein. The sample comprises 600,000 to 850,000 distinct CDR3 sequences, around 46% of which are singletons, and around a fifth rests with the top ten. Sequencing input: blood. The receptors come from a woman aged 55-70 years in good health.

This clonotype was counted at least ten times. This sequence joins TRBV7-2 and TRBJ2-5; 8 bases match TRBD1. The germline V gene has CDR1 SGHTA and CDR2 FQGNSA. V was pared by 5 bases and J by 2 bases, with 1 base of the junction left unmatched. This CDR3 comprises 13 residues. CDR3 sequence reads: CASSRDRQETQYF. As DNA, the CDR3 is TGTGCCAGCAGCAGGGACAGGCAAGAGACCCAGTACTTC.

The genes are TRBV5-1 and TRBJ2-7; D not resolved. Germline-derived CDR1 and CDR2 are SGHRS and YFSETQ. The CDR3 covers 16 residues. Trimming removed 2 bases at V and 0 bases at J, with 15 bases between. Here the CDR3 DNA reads TGCGCCAGCAGCTTACTACCTATTAGGGTCTCCTACGAGCAGTACTTC. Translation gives CASSLLPIRVSYEQYF.

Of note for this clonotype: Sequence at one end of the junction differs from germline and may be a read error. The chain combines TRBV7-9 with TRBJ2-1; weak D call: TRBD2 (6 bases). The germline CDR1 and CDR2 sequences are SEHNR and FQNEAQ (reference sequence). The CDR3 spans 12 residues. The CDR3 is CASILVAGKVFF. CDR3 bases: TGTGCCAGCATCTTAGTTGCGGGGAAGGTGTTCTTC.